A single sample is the source of the 26 T cell receptor beta chains below, sequenced in a study of immune evolution from preneoplasia to lung adenocarcinoma. Generated by immunoSEQ multiplex PCR, the TCRdb table keeps only in-frame clones and is missing some. The sample contains approximately 4,000 clones, 75% to 85% of which appear only once. Sequenced sample: FFPE adjacent normal lung tissue. All receptors come from a person aged 70 to 85 with lung adenocarcinoma.

The chain joins TRBV11-3 to TRBJ2-2; TRBD1 might be the D (6 bases). The V and J ends lost 3 bases and 7 bases respectively, with 9 bases between them. Germline CDR1 is SGHNT and CDR2 is YENEEA. The CDR3 has 13 residues. The chain's CDR3 is CASSFSGDGELFF. In DNA, the CDR3 is TGTGCCAGCAGCTTCTCAGGGGACGGGGAGCTGTTTTTT.

This clone was found a few times. CDR3 protein: CASVIGYEQYF. The CDR3 nucleotides read TGTGCTAGTGTGATCGGCTACGAGCAGTACTTC. The chain joins TRBV12-5 to TRBJ2-7; no firm D call. The germline V gene has CDR1 LGHNT and CDR2 FRNRAP. The CDR3 has 11 amino acids. Trimming took off 7 bases at V and 3 bases at J, with 7 bases between the two ends.

The rearrangement links TRBV5-5 to TRBJ1-2; the D gene is possibly TRBD1 (6 bases). The CDR3 is made up of 14 amino acids. Germline CDR1 SGHKS, CDR2 YYEKEE (reference sequence). Trimming removed 4 bases at V and 0 bases at J, with 10 bases between. CDR3 loop: CASSRGTPNYGYTF. The CDR3 DNA is TGTGCCAGCAGCCGAGGGACACCTAACTATGGCTACACCTTC. The variable domain in full, with the rest retrieved from reference TRBV5-5 and TRBJ1-2, is DAGVTQSPTHLIKTRGQQVTLRCSPISGHKSVSWYQQVLGQGPQFIFQYYEKEERGRGNFPDRFSARQFPNYSSELNVNALLLGDSALYLCASSRGTPNYGYTFGSGTRLTVV.

The V and J genes are TRBV28 and TRBJ1-6; unclear D gene. V shed 1 base and J shed 7 bases, with 11 bases lying between them. The CDR3 length is 15 residues. In germline, CDR1 is MDHEN, CDR2 SYDVKM. The CDR3, as DNA: TGTGCCAGCAGTTTATCCCGGGCTCCGAATTCACCCCTCCACTTT. As protein: CASSLSRAPNSPLHF.

This chain joins TRBV7-3 and TRBJ2-7; TRBD2 might be the D (6 bases). Germline assignment: CDR1 SGHTA and CDR2 FQGTGA. V dropped 6 bases and J dropped 6 bases, with 15 bases sitting between them. CDR3 length equals 13 residues. CDR3 DNA sequence: TGTGCCAGCAGTACGACACCCGGGGGCGAGCAGTACTTC. This codes for CASSTTPGGEQYF.

This chain links TRBV6-5 with TRBJ2-7, with D maybe TRBD2 (5 bases). This CDR3 is 15 amino acids long. CDR1 is MNHEY and CDR2 is SVGAGI in the germline V gene. Trimming removed 2 bases at V and 3 bases at J, with 14 bases between. CDR3 in amino acids: CASSYGGSRDYEQYF. CDR3 DNA sequence: TGTGCCAGCAGTTACGGAGGAAGCCGGGACTACGAGCAGTACTTC.

This chain joins TRBV29-1 and TRBJ1-2; weak D call: TRBD1 (5 bases). Germline V gene data show CDR1 as SQVTM and CDR2 as ANQGSEA. This CDR3 spans 18 amino acids. V was trimmed by 0 bases and J by 7 bases, leaving 27 bases between them. The chain's CDR3 is CSVEDRIAGSHVRSGYTF. In nucleotides, the CDR3 is TGCAGCGTTGAAGATCGGATTGCAGGGTCCCACGTCCGGTCTGGCTACACCTTC.

The rearrangement links TRBV30 to TRBJ1-5; 10 nucleotides line up with TRBD1. The CDR3 extends over 16 amino acids. Germline CDR1 and CDR2: GTSNPN and SVGIG (reference sequence). After removal of 1 base from V and 4 bases from J, the junction contained 7 bases not matched to a gene. CDR3 DNA: TGTGCCTGGAGTGCCCCAAGGACAGGGGGGAATCAGCCCCAGCATTTT. Its translation: CAWSAPRTGGNQPQHF.

V and J are TRBV4-1 and TRBJ2-4, with D hard to call. The CDR3 spans 12 residues. With 2 bases removed from V and 7 bases from J, the gap between germline ends came to 6 bases. Looked up from germline, CDR1 is MGHRA and CDR2 is YSYEKL. The DNA for the CDR3 is TGCGCCAGCAGCCAAAGAGGCAACATTCAGTACTTC. Translation: CASSQRGNIQYF.

The chain employs TRBV7-2 and TRBJ2-3; maybe TRBD2 (6 bases). This CDR3 contains 18 residues. Germline CDR1 is SGHTA and CDR2 is FQGNSA. V lost 2 bases and J 3 bases, leaving 21 bases between the germline ends. The CDR3 is CASSLRNRDSSKTDTQYF. DNA of the CDR3: TGTGCCAGCAGCTTAAGAAATCGGGACTCAAGTAAGACAGATACGCAGTATTTT.

There are a few counts of this clone. Other DNA sequences in this specimen translate into the identical CDR3. This rearrangement joins TRBV28 to TRBJ1-1; 9 nucleotides align to TRBD1. The CDR3 loop spans 15 amino acids. Looked up from germline, CDR1 is MDHEN and CDR2 is SYDVKM. The V and J ends lost 6 bases and 5 bases, in that order; junction bases with no gene match: 10. The CDR3 is CASRPTGGQGTEAFF. The CDR3 DNA is TGTGCCAGCAGGCCCACAGGGGGCCAGGGGACTGAAGCTTTCTTT.

This chain links TRBV7-2 with TRBJ2-2; 7 bases map to TRBD2. Trimming at V came to 1 base and at J to 3 bases, leaving 5 bases not matched to a gene. The CDR3 loop spans 16 amino acids. Per germline, CDR1 SGHTA and CDR2 FQGNSA. In DNA form, the CDR3 reads TGTGCCAGCAGCTTAGTAGCGGGCGGGTACACCGGGGAGCTGTTTTTT. Protein sequence: CASSLVAGGYTGELFF.

This sequence joins TRBV7-8 and TRBJ2-6; no reliable D call. The germline V gene encodes CDR1 SGHVS and CDR2 FQNEAQ. The V gene lost 7 bases and the J gene lost 2 bases, with 6 bases spanning the gap. The CDR3 contains 13 residues. CDR3 coding DNA: TGTGCCAGCACTACGACTGGGGCCAACGTCCTGACTTTC. Its protein is CASTTTGANVLTF.

This clone was counted once. The chain employs TRBV6-6 and TRBJ2-5; D might be TRBD1 (5 bases). Germline values: CDR1 MNHNY, CDR2 SVGAGI (reference sequence). V was clipped by 0 bases and J by 5 bases, with 10 bases between them. The CDR3 has 14 residues. The CDR3 is CASSYSLKGETQYF. The CDR3 DNA reads TGTGCCAGCAGTTACTCGTTGAAGGGGGAGACCCAGTACTTC.

CDR3 residues: CASSSPRQRGSNQPQHF. The CDR3 coding sequence is TGTGCCAGCAGCTCCCCGAGACAGCGGGGATCCAATCAGCCCCAGCATTTT. V gene TRBV28 combines with J gene TRBJ1-5; TRBD1 is a possible D gene (5 bases). Germline lookup yields CDR1 MDHEN and CDR2 SYDVKM. The CDR3 runs 17 residues. V was cut by 6 bases and J by 3 bases, with 21 bases left in between.

This sequence joins TRBV28 and TRBJ2-3; 9 bases align to TRBD1. The CDR3 has 20 amino acids. The trim removed 1 base at V and 5 bases at J, leaving 19 bases unmatched. Germline CDR1 and CDR2: MDHEN and SYDVKM. The CDR3 protein is CASSLLRGKKGTGHGDTQYF. CDR3 nucleotides: TGTGCCAGCAGTTTATTACGGGGAAAGAAAGGGACAGGGCATGGAGATACGCAGTATTTT.

The CDR3 DNA sequence: TGTGCCAGTATGGCGACAGTGACTAATGAAAAACTGTTTTTT. This translates into CASMATVTNEKLFF. This chain joins TRBV7-2 and TRBJ1-4; TRBD1 might be the D (5 bases). V lost 9 bases, J lost 2 bases, and 13 bases lay in between. The CDR3 has 14 residues. CDR1 SGHTA and CDR2 FQGNSA come from the germline V gene.

The chain couples TRBV7-9 to TRBJ2-7; 11 positions agree with TRBD1. The V gene's germline CDR1 is SEHNR and CDR2 FQNEAQ (reference sequence). The CDR3 totals 15 residues. The junction had 7 bases not matched to a gene; V was cut back by 5 bases and J by 4 bases. This chain's CDR3 is CASSQRDRGIYEQYF. The CDR3 nucleotides are TGTGCCAGCAGCCAACGGGACAGGGGGATTTACGAGCAGTACTTC.

CDR3 nucleotide sequence: TGTGCCAGCAGTTTGGACGGATCCTACGAGCAGTACTTC. Translation gives CASSLDGSYEQYF. The chain uses TRBV28 and TRBJ2-7; D not certain. CDR1 is MDHEN and CDR2 is SYDVKM in the germline V gene. The CDR3 sequence is 13 residues long. The V gene lost 3 bases and the J gene lost 1 base, with 7 bases spanning the gap.

V and J are TRBV4-1 and TRBJ1-3; D is ambiguous. Germline V gene data show CDR1 as MGHRA and CDR2 as YSYEKL. The ends were cut back, 1 base at V and 0 bases at J, with 13 bases in the middle. The CDR3 has 17 residues. This chain's CDR3 is CASSQGHGKYSGNTIYF. CDR3 sequence (DNA): TGCGCCAGCAGCCAAGGGCACGGCAAATACTCTGGAAACACCATATATTTT.

For the CDR3, the DNA is TGCGCCATCACCAACAGGGGGTGGTATGGCTACACCTTC. It translates to CAITNRGWYGYTF. The chain combines TRBV23-1 with TRBJ1-2, with 8 nucleotides matching TRBD1. TRBV23-1 is an ORF, and what it does is uncertain. The CDR3 runs 13 residues. J gave up 5 bases and V 10 bases, and 9 bases lay outside the gene matches.

The chain uses TRBV11-2 and TRBJ2-7; 8 bases are shared with TRBD1. There are 14 residues in the CDR3. The V gene end was trimmed by 4 bases and the J gene end by 2 bases; junction bases not matched to a gene: 4. The germline CDR1 and CDR2 sequences are SGHAT and FQNNGV. This CDR3 is CASSWAGGPYEQYF. Written as DNA, the CDR3 is TGTGCCAGCAGCTGGGCAGGGGGCCCCTACGAGCAGTACTTC.

V is TRBV19 and J is TRBJ1-6; D is unresolved. Trimming stripped 3 bases from V and 0 bases from J, with 15 bases between. CDR3 size: 18 residues. The germline V gene has CDR1 LNHDA and CDR2 SQIVND (reference sequence). CDR3 residues: CASSILQAQSSYNSPLHF. The CDR3 nucleotides are TGTGCCAGTAGTATCTTGCAGGCCCAGAGCTCCTATAATTCACCCCTCCACTTT.

This chain links TRBV6-5 with TRBJ1-1; D remains ambiguous. V dropped 6 bases and J dropped 6 bases, with 14 bases sitting between them. There are 13 residues in the CDR3. Germline V gene lookup returns CDR1 MNHEY and CDR2 SVGAGI. The CDR3 nucleotides are TGTGCCAGCAGATCCCATCGGTTTGCTGAAGCTTTCTTT. It yields the protein CASRSHRFAEAFF.

The chain has TRBV27 and TRBJ2-3; D could derive from TRBD1 or TRBD2 (5 bases each). The CDR3 is 14 amino acids. Trimming left V 7 bases short and J 0 bases short, with 11 bases between. From germline, CDR1 is MNHEY and CDR2 SMNVEV (reference sequence). Here the CDR3 reads CASKGTRSTDTQYF. CDR3 coding DNA: TGTGCCAGCAAGGGGACCCGGAGCACAGATACGCAGTATTTT.

This chain links TRBV6-5 with TRBJ1-2; tentatively, D is TRBD1 (5 bases). Germline CDR1 is MNHEY and CDR2 is SVGAGI. The V end was cut by 2 bases, the J end by 8 bases, with 12 bases between. This CDR3 is built from 13 residues. The CDR3 DNA is TGTGCCAGCAGTTACGGCAGGGAGAGCGGCTACACCTTC. It yields the protein CASSYGRESGYTF.